This T cell receptor beta chain was identified in a study of response to subunit inactivated influenza vaccine. TCRdb re-analysed the RT-PCR reads in MiXCR, keeping a single row per CDR3 protein. Among approximately 500,000 distinct CDR3 sequences, 11% to 15% were seen once, and the ten largest hold 11%. This clonotype came up a few times. Antigen specificity is unknown. Overall study findings and caveats: A suggestion made by the authors is that each seasonal influenza vaccination recruits few new T cells.

In germline, CDR1 is DFQATT, CDR2 SNEGSKA (reference sequence). The junction had 0 bases not matched to a gene; V was cut back by 0 bases and J by 2 bases. CDR3 length: 13 amino acids. The V gene is TRBV20-1, the J gene TRBJ1-2; 7 nucleotides match TRBD1. Specimen: PBMCs from blood, collected less than 13 days after vaccination. The receptor was isolated from a man aged 45-65 years who received an inactivated influenza vaccine. The CDR3 coding sequence is TGCAGTGCTAGAGAGGGACAGAACTATGGCTACACCTTC. As protein: CSAREGQNYGYTF.